The next 32 T cell receptor beta chains were all read from a single sample in a study of blood T cell repertoires in COVID-19. Assay used: immunoSEQ multiplex PCR; TCRdb lists only in-frame clones, some missing. In the table there are 80,000 to 95,000 clones, roughly 83% of which are singletons. Material for sequencing was peripheral blood. The receptors were gathered from a woman of 80 years or more with active or convalescent COVID-19.

The CDR3 here is CASSKGGGVEETQYF. The CDR3 coding sequence is TGTGCCAGCAGCAAAGGGGGAGGGGTGGAAGAGACCCAGTACTTC. The J gene is TRBJ2-5, the V gene TRBV7-6, with a possible D match to TRBD2 (7 bases). CDR1 and CDR2 from the germline V gene are SGHVS and FNYEAQ. V was clipped by 5 bases and J by 3 bases, with 16 bases between them. This CDR3 is built from 15 residues. The whole variable domain, filled in from reference TRBV7-6 and TRBJ2-5, reads GAGVSQSPRYKVTKRGQDVALRCDPISGHVSLYWYRQALGQGPEFLTYFNYEAQQDKSGLPNDRFSAERPEGSISTLTIQRTEQRDSAMYRCASSKGGGVEETQYFGPGTRLLVL.

The rearrangement links TRBV5-1 to TRBJ1-2; D gene uncertain. V lost 0 bases to trimming and J lost 10 bases, with 16 bases between them. This CDR3 is built from 14 residues. The germline CDR1 and CDR2 sequences are SGHRS and YFSETQ. In nucleotides, the CDR3 is TGCGCCAGCAGCTTGGGGGCGACCTATGATATCTACACCTTC. It yields the protein CASSLGATYDIYTF.

This clone came up once. The chain joins TRBV5-1 to TRBJ2-6, with D possibly TRBD1 on 5 matching bases. The V end lost 7 bases, the J end lost 5 bases, and 13 bases lay between the germline ends. Per the germline V gene, CDR1 is SGHRS and CDR2 is YFSETQ. This CDR3 has 14 amino acids. The CDR3: CASGDSRWANVLTF. Here the CDR3 DNA reads TGCGCCAGCGGCGACAGCCGCTGGGCCAACGTCCTGACTTTC. Looking up the rest from reference TRBV5-1 and TRBJ2-6 gives the full variable domain: KAGVTQTPRYLIKTRGQQVTLSCSPISGHRSVSWYQQTPGQGLQFLFEYFSETQRNKGNFPGRFSGRQFSNSRSEMNVSTLELGDSALYLCASGDSRWANVLTFGAGSRLTVL.

The genes are TRBV18 and TRBJ1-2; TRBD1 matches at 7 bases. CDR1 is KGHSH and CDR2 is LQKENI in the germline V gene. Losses at the gene ends were 3 bases for V and 7 bases for J; bases not matched to a gene: 8. The CDR3 is made up of 14 amino acids. In DNA form, the CDR3 reads TGTGCCAGCTCACCTTCACAGGGGCGGTCTGGCTACACCTTC. Amino acid sequence: CASSPSQGRSGYTF.

In the case of this clone: One end of the junction is discordant with germline, which a read error may explain. The chain uses TRBV12-3 or TRBV12-4 and TRBJ2-7; TRBD2 matches 16 bases. The CDR3 extends over 13 amino acids. In nucleotides, the CDR3 is TGTGCCAGCAGGGGACTAGCGGGAGGGAGTCACCACTTC. Encoded protein: CASRGLAGGSHHF.

The chain recombines TRBV24-1 with TRBJ1-2; D not resolved. The CDR3 totals 14 residues. The V and J ends lost 1 base and 6 bases respectively, with 11 bases between them. Per germline, CDR1 KGHDR and CDR2 SFDVKD. The DNA of the CDR3 is TGTGCCACCAGTGATTTCAGGCAGGTCCATGGCTACACCTTC. Translating gives CATSDFRQVHGYTF.

This chain links TRBV15 with TRBJ2-1; tentatively, D is TRBD2 (6 bases). The CDR3 covers 16 residues. Germline V lookup: CDR1 LNHNV, CDR2 YYDKDF (reference sequence). The V and J ends lost 3 bases and 10 bases respectively, with 22 bases between them. As DNA, the CDR3 is TGTGCCACCAGCAGGACAACGGGACTCCTTGGGGGAGAGCAGTTCTTC. This gives the protein CATSRTTGLLGGEQFF.

This clone was detected once. The CDR3 DNA sequence: TGTGCCAGCAGCCAAGATCCGGGACAGGGGAGAGGCTACACCTTC. This gives the protein CASSQDPGQGRGYTF. The J gene is TRBJ1-2, the V gene TRBV3-1 (or the pseudogene TRBV3-2); 10 bases fit TRBD1. The CDR3 extends over 15 amino acids. Trimming removed 0 bases from V and 8 bases from J; junction bases left unmatched: 6. The V gene's germline CDR1 is LGHDT and CDR2 YNNKEL (reference sequence).

The chain joins TRBV11-2 to TRBJ2-7, with a weak D call TRBD2 (6 bases). Germline loops: CDR1 SGHAT, CDR2 FQNNGV. Trimming stripped 4 bases from V and 4 bases from J, with 14 bases between. The CDR3 is 14 residues long. CDR3 DNA: TGTGCCAGCAGCTCCGGGCCGGGGGAGTACGAGCAGTACTTC. Translating gives CASSSGPGEYEQYF.

The chain uses TRBV5-1 and TRBJ2-5; D remains unclear. Looked up from germline, CDR1 is SGHRS and CDR2 is YFSETQ. The V end was cut by 1 base, the J end by 5 bases, with 12 bases between. This CDR3 is 14 amino acids long. This chain's CDR3 is CASSLSAQWETQYF. The CDR3 DNA is TGCGCCAGCAGCTTGTCTGCTCAGTGGGAGACCCAGTACTTC. Full variable domain (outside the CDR3, taken from reference TRBV5-1 and TRBJ2-5): KAGVTQTPRYLIKTRGQQVTLSCSPISGHRSVSWYQQTPGQGLQFLFEYFSETQRNKGNFPGRFSGRQFSNSRSEMNVSTLELGDSALYLCASSLSAQWETQYFGPGTRLLVL.

This sequence joins TRBV19 and TRBJ2-4; the D is unclear. The germline gives CDR1 LNHDA, CDR2 SQIVND (reference sequence). There are 13 residues in the CDR3. V was pared by 3 bases and J by 6 bases, with 9 bases between. CDR3 residues: CASSMFGRNIQYF. The CDR3 DNA reads TGTGCCAGTAGTATGTTTGGCAGAAACATTCAGTACTTC.

The chain carries TRBV6-2 or TRBV6-3 and TRBJ2-7; 8 nucleotides match TRBD1. After removal of 2 bases from V and 6 bases from J, the junction contained 12 bases not matched to a gene. The CDR3 sequence is 16 residues long. Germline lookup yields CDR1 MNHEY and CDR2 SVGEGT. The CDR3 DNA sequence: TGTGCCAGCAGTTACACAACTCCAAGAACAGGGGGCGAGCAGTACTTC. It yields the protein CASSYTTPRTGGEQYF.

The chain combines TRBV6-5 with TRBJ2-5; 8 bases are shared with TRBD1. CDR1 is MNHEY and CDR2 is SVGAGI in the germline V gene. Losses at the gene ends were 6 bases for V and 5 bases for J; bases not matched to a gene: 11. This CDR3 spans 15 amino acids. As DNA, the CDR3 is TGTGCCAGCAGAGGGACAGGTGGGCATCGCGAGACCCAGTACTTC. It translates to CASRGTGGHRETQYF.

The chain has TRBV28 and TRBJ2-7; 9 bases are a match to TRBD2. Trimming at V came to 6 bases and at J to 2 bases, leaving 5 bases not matched to a gene. This CDR3 spans 14 amino acids. Germline loops: CDR1 MDHEN, CDR2 SYDVKM. CDR3 nucleotides: TGTGCCAGCAGCTTAGCGGGGGATACCTACGAGCAGTACTTC. Amino acids: CASSLAGDTYEQYF.

The chain employs TRBV7-6 and TRBJ1-2; D may be TRBD1 (5 bases). V lost 8 bases and J 3 bases, leaving 22 bases between the germline ends. CDR3 size: 16 residues. CDR1 and CDR2 (germline): SGHVS, FNYEAQ. The CDR3 DNA is TGTGCCAGCGGCCGGGAGTCGGGACGGCCTTACTATGGCTACACCTTC. This sequence encodes CASGRESGRPYYGYTF.

The chain combines TRBV24-1 with TRBJ1-2; perhaps TRBD1 as D (5 bases). The ends were cut back, 3 bases at V and 5 bases at J, with 12 bases in the middle. The CDR3 extends over 14 amino acids. CDR1 and CDR2 (germline): KGHDR, SFDVKD. This chain's CDR3 is CATSDNTGSYGYTF. The CDR3 coding sequence is TGTGCCACCAGTGATAATACAGGATCATATGGCTACACCTTC.

The chain is built from TRBV18 and TRBJ1-1, with 9 bases lining up with TRBD1. V was clipped by 3 bases and J by 8 bases; unmatched bases: 7. Germline CDR1 and CDR2: KGHSH and LQKENI. The CDR3 totals 14 residues. The DNA for the CDR3 is TGTGCCAGCTCACCGTCACTACAGGGGGCGGAAGCTTTCTTT. Amino acid sequence: CASSPSLQGAEAFF.

The V and J genes are TRBV7-3 and TRBJ2-2; D remains unclear. Trimming took 0 bases from V and 8 from J, leaving 10 bases between them. Germline V gene data show CDR1 as SGHTA and CDR2 as FQGTGA. This CDR3 has 14 amino acids. In DNA form, the CDR3 reads TGTGCCAGCAGCTTAACGTTGAGTGTGGGGGAGCTGTTTTTT. Translating gives CASSLTLSVGELFF.

This chain links TRBV30 with TRBJ2-7; 7 nucleotides agree with TRBD2. The ends lost 3 bases at V and 2 bases at J; junction bases unmatched: 4. The CDR3 is 13 residues long. Germline loops: CDR1 GTSNPN, CDR2 SVGIG (reference sequence). This chain's CDR3 is CAWRKRGAYEQYF. CDR3 in DNA: TGTGCCTGGAGAAAGCGGGGAGCCTACGAGCAGTACTTC.

Only one count was recorded for this clone. The chain joins TRBV7-9 to TRBJ1-5; D is undetermined. The length of the CDR3 is 12 residues. CDR1 is SEHNR, CDR2 FQNEAQ, per germline (reference sequence). Trimming shortened V by 10 bases and J by 6 bases, and 13 bases separated the two germline ends. Written as DNA, the CDR3 is TGTGCCACCGAGGCGGTGGGTCAGCCCCAGCATTTT. Amino acids: CATEAVGQPQHF.

CDR3 bases: TGTGCCAGCAGCCAAGCGGGCGGAGGCTACAACACTGAAGCTTTCTTT. Protein sequence: CASSQAGGGYNTEAFF. This chain uses TRBV7-8 with TRBJ1-1; no firm D call. The CDR3 has 16 residues. Per germline, CDR1 SGHVS and CDR2 FQNEAQ. Trimming pared 5 bases from V and 2 bases from J, leaving 18 bases between.

The chain couples TRBV25-1 to TRBJ1-2, with D tentatively TRBD1 (6 bases). The V gene's germline CDR1 is MGHDK and CDR2 SYGVNS. V was pared by 3 bases and J by 2 bases, with 10 bases between. The CDR3 is made up of 14 amino acids. Written as DNA, the CDR3 is TGTGCCAGCAGTGATCCCGGACAGAACTATGGCTACACCTTC. The encoded protein is CASSDPGQNYGYTF.

The chain employs TRBV19 and TRBJ2-7, with 10 nucleotides matching TRBD2. Germline V gene lookup returns CDR1 LNHDA and CDR2 SQIVND (reference sequence). The V segment lost 5 bases and the J segment 0 bases; nucleotides outside the gene matches: 19. The CDR3 runs to 20 residues. The CDR3 here is CASSHPTPSLAGDSSYEQYF. The CDR3 region has the DNA TGTGCCAGTAGTCACCCCACCCCCTCGCTAGCGGGGGACTCCTCCTACGAGCAGTACTTC.

The genes are TRBV5-1 and TRBJ1-1; 7 nucleotides align to TRBD1. Germline lookup yields CDR1 SGHRS and CDR2 YFSETQ. This CDR3 has 15 amino acids. The junction had 5 bases not matched to a gene; V was cut back by 3 bases and J by 0 bases. The CDR3 coding sequence is TGCGCCAGCAGCTCACGGACAGGATTGAACACTGAAGCTTTCTTT. Protein product: CASSSRTGLNTEAFF.

J is TRBJ1-2 and V is TRBV12-3 or TRBV12-4; unclear D gene. This CDR3 region has 12 residues. Trimming took 6 bases from V and 9 from J, leaving 14 bases between them. This CDR3 reads CASSFGGRRYTF. CDR3 coding DNA: TGTGCCAGCAGCTTTGGAGGGAGGCGCTACACCTTC.

This chain uses TRBV27 with TRBJ2-1, with 15 bases fitting TRBD2. This CDR3 comprises 20 residues. Germline CDR1 reads MNHEY; CDR2 reads SMNVEV (reference sequence). With 7 bases clipped from V and 6 bases from J, the junction kept 19 bases outside the gene matches. The CDR3 DNA is TGTGCCAGCACTCACTTCCCGGGACTAGCGGGGGGCCTAAGCGGCAATGAGCAGTTCTTC. It yields the protein CASTHFPGLAGGLSGNEQFF.

This clone was observed once. The chain carries TRBV5-1 and TRBJ1-2; D remains unclear. Looked up from germline, CDR1 is SGHRS and CDR2 is YFSETQ. The CDR3 spans 13 residues. V was cut by 2 bases and J by 4 bases, with 9 bases left in between. CDR3 sequence: CASSLPELYGYTF. The DNA of the CDR3 is TGCGCCAGCAGCTTACCGGAGCTCTATGGCTACACCTTC.

The J gene is TRBJ1-1, the V gene TRBV2; TRBD1 aligns across 8 bases. Germline V gene lookup returns CDR1 SNHLY and CDR2 FYNNEI. This CDR3 region has 13 residues. The junction had 4 bases not matched to a gene; V was cut back by 7 bases and J by 3 bases. The CDR3 sequence is CASILDRDTEAFF. The DNA of the CDR3 is TGTGCCAGCATCCTGGACAGGGACACTGAAGCTTTCTTT.

The rearrangement joins TRBV4-2 to TRBJ2-4; 7 bases are a match to TRBD2. Germline V CDR1 and CDR2: LGHNA, YNFKEQ. CDR3 length equals 15 residues. V lost 3 bases and J lost 5; bases outside the gene matches: 7. For the CDR3, the DNA is TGTGCCAGCAGCCAGGGTCCGGGACTACAAAACATTCAGTACTTC. This translates into CASSQGPGLQNIQYF.

The chain employs TRBV6-2 or TRBV6-3 and TRBJ1-5, with D hard to call. This CDR3 comprises 15 residues. Per the germline V gene, CDR1 is MNHEY and CDR2 is SVGEGT. Trimming shortened V by 0 bases and J by 4 bases, and 10 bases separated the two germline ends. The CDR3 DNA reads TGTGCCAGCAGTTACTCGGGAGGGAAAAATCAGCCCCAGCATTTT. Translating gives CASSYSGGKNQPQHF.

The CDR3 DNA sequence: TGTGCCAGCAGTCTCAGGACAGGGCTAGGGTACGAGCAGTACTTC. Translated, it gives CASSLRTGLGYEQYF. The chain employs TRBV27 and TRBJ2-7, with TRBD1 matching over 8 bases. Germline V CDR1 and CDR2: MNHEY, SMNVEV (reference sequence). The V gene end was trimmed by 5 bases and the J gene end by 4 bases; junction bases not matched to a gene: 10. This CDR3 comprises 15 residues.

The V call is TRBV19, the J call TRBJ1-1; no definite D call. Trimming removed 3 bases from V and 2 bases from J, with 7 bases in between. Germline-derived CDR1 and CDR2 are LNHDA and SQIVND (reference sequence). The CDR3 sequence is 13 residues long. This chain's CDR3 is CASSINFNTEAFF. The CDR3 DNA sequence: TGTGCCAGTAGTATCAACTTTAACACTGAAGCTTTCTTT.